Presented here are 7 T cell receptor beta chains from one specimen sequenced in a study of regulatory T cells in long-lasting Graves disease. Time point described: persistent/refractory GD, antithyroid drugs over 5 years with positive TRAb. From RNA extracted from PBMCs, the TCR library was made. Both iRepertoire HTBI primers and Arm-PCR of CDR3 regions were used to build the TCR beta libraries. Using its own MiXCR run on the multiplex PCR reads, TCRdb lists one record per CDR3 protein. Of about 300,000 distinct CDR3 sequences in the sample, roughly a fifth were seen once. The sample in question was peripheral blood mononuclear cells (PBMCs), obtained when the disease was refractory, from a patient treated with antithyroid drugs. The receptors shown here come from a female donor with Graves disease.

As to this clonotype: Because the CDR3 is missing its conserved closing phenylalanine or tryptophan, this is likely a read error. The V gene is TRBV5-4, the J gene TRBJ2-5, with TRBD2 matching over 10 bases. Germline CDR1 is SGHNT and CDR2 is YYREEE (reference sequence). The CDR3 is 15 residues long. The junction had 7 bases not matched to a gene; V was cut back by 4 bases and J by 4 bases. CDR3 DNA: TGTGCCAGCAGCCCCTCTCTAGCGGGAGCAGAGACCCAGTACTCC. The encoded protein is CASSPSLAGAETQYS.

This clonotype was seen ten or more times. The chain joins TRBV7-2 to TRBJ1-4; D uncertain. Germline CDR1 and CDR2: SGHTA and FQGNSA. This CDR3 contains 13 residues. V gave up 5 bases and J gave up 8 bases, with 12 bases separating them. CDR3 region: CASSPYPLEKLFF. Here the CDR3 DNA reads TGTGCCAGCAGCCCCTACCCCCTAGAAAAACTGTTTTTT.

Ten or more counts support this clonotype. The chain joins TRBV27 to TRBJ2-7, with D perhaps matching TRBD1 (5 bases). CDR3 length: 13 amino acids. The germline CDR1 and CDR2 sequences are MNHEY and SMNVEV (reference sequence). Deletions cut 6 bases from V and 4 bases from J, with 13 bases between. CDR3 sequence reads: CASRNPQGYEQYF. The CDR3 DNA sequence: TGTGCCAGCAGAAACCCTCAGGGTTACGAGCAGTACTTC.

The gene calls are TRBV24-1 and TRBJ2-5, with D possibly matching TRBD1 (5 bases). The CDR3 has 13 residues. The V and J ends lost 4 bases and 9 bases respectively, with 14 bases between them. CDR1 and CDR2 from the germline V gene are KGHDR and SFDVKD. The CDR3, as DNA: TGTGCCACCAGTGACCCCCCGACCAGGGCCCAGTACTTC. Its translation is CATSDPPTRAQYF.

This clonotype was counted at least ten times. This chain links TRBV15 with TRBJ1-2, with 8 bases that match TRBD1. The V gene end was trimmed by 0 bases and the J gene end by 5 bases; junction bases not matched to a gene: 5. This CDR3 is 15 amino acids long. Germline-derived CDR1 and CDR2 are LNHNV and YYDKDF (reference sequence). The CDR3 sequence is CATSRDGQGAYGYTF. The DNA of the CDR3 is TGTGCCACCAGCAGAGATGGCCAGGGGGCATATGGCTACACCTTC.

This clonotype was detected only a few times. J is TRBJ2-5 and V is TRBV20-1; D uncertain. CDR1 and CDR2 from the germline V gene are DFQATT and SNEGSKA (reference sequence). Deletions cut 2 bases from V and 6 bases from J, with 19 bases between. This CDR3 is built from 15 residues. CDR3: CSARKGQPARKTQYF. CDR3 nucleotides: TGCAGTGCTAGAAAGGGCCAACCCGCCAGGAAGACCCAGTACTTC.

The sample holds many counts of this clonotype. V is TRBV27 and J is TRBJ2-7; 10 bases match TRBD1. Germline V gene lookup returns CDR1 MNHEY and CDR2 SMNVEV (reference sequence). J gave up 4 bases and V 6 bases, and 6 bases lay outside the gene matches. There are 14 residues in the CDR3. CDR3 DNA sequence: TGTGCCAGCAGCGAAGGACAGGGGGGATACGAGCAGTACTTC. It yields the protein CASSEGQGGYEQYF.